The 25 T cell receptor beta chains presented below share a single source sample, sequenced in a study of blood T cell repertoires in COVID-19. The protocol was immunoSEQ multiplex PCR, while the TCRdb copy is restricted to in-frame clones and leaves out a portion. The sample contains approximately 65,000 clones, 70% to 85% of which appear only once. Sequencing input: peripheral blood. Receptor source: a man aged 60 to 69 with acute or convalescent COVID-19.

On this clone: Because the CDR3's place on the DNA is in doubt, the DNA is left out and the CDR3 is given as listed by TCRdb. The gene calls are TRBV7-9 and TRBJ2-7; the DNA was not compared with TRBD2, the D call given in the table. Germline lookup yields CDR1 SEHNR and CDR2 FQNEAQ (reference sequence). Ends included, the CDR3 has 15 residues. CDR3 amino acids: CASSSSSGYTYEQYF.

The chain is built from TRBV5-1 and TRBJ2-1; no clear D gene. The CDR3 runs 15 residues. V lost 4 bases and J 0 bases, leaving 11 bases between the germline ends. Germline lookup yields CDR1 SGHRS and CDR2 YFSETQ. CDR3 nucleotide sequence: TGCGCCAGCAGCCCCGGGTCGAGCTCCTACAATGAGCAGTTCTTC. Translation: CASSPGSSSYNEQFF.

This chain connects TRBV9 to TRBJ2-2, with D unclear. The germline V gene has CDR1 SGDLS and CDR2 YYNGEE. This CDR3 comprises 12 residues. V was shortened by 4 bases and J by 2 bases, with 3 bases between the two germline ends. The CDR3 spells CASSLNTGELFF. The CDR3 DNA follows: TGTGCCAGCAGCCTCAACACCGGGGAGCTGTTTTTT.

V gene TRBV6-2 or TRBV6-3 combines with J gene TRBJ1-3; D gene unclear. Germline V gives CDR1 MNHEY, CDR2 SVGEGT. Trimming removed 2 bases at V and 3 bases at J, with 8 bases between. This CDR3 is 14 amino acids long. The CDR3 protein is CASSYIGVGNTIYF. CDR3 coding DNA: TGTGCCAGCAGTTACATCGGGGTTGGAAACACCATATATTTT.

The CDR3 DNA reads as TGTGCCAGCAGTGAAGACAGGGGGCTTCAGCCCCAGCATTTT. This codes for CASSEDRGLQPQHF. J is TRBJ1-5 and V is TRBV2, with TRBD1 identical over 9 bases. CDR1 and CDR2 from the germline V gene are SNHLY and FYNNEI. Trimming at V came to 1 base and at J to 6 bases, leaving 1 base not matched to a gene. The CDR3 has 14 amino acids.

The rearrangement uses TRBV6-6 and TRBJ1-2; D is possibly TRBD1 (5 bases). V lost 0 bases and J lost 4, with 12 bases in between. CDR1 and CDR2 (germline): MNHNY, SVGAGI (reference sequence). CDR3 length: 15 residues. This chain's CDR3 is CASSYSWGLSYGYTF. The CDR3 nucleotides are TGTGCCAGCAGTTACTCGTGGGGCCTGAGCTATGGCTACACCTTC.

The V call is TRBV30, the J call TRBJ2-1; 7 bases are shared with TRBD2. Germline lookup yields CDR1 GTSNPN and CDR2 SVGIG (reference sequence). V shed 0 bases, J shed 4 bases, and the junction held 3 bases outside the gene matches. The length of the CDR3 is 14 residues. The CDR3 sequence: CAWSVGGSYNEQFF. The CDR3 DNA sequence: TGTGCCTGGAGTGTGGGCGGGAGTTACAATGAGCAGTTCTTC.

The J gene is TRBJ1-1, the V gene TRBV30, with TRBD1 identical over 7 bases. The CDR3 runs 14 residues. V was clipped by 2 bases and J by 3 bases; unmatched bases: 6. Germline CDR1 GTSNPN, CDR2 SVGIG (reference sequence). CDR3 amino acids: CAWSSQQGHTEAFF. CDR3 nucleotides: TGTGCCTGGAGTTCTCAACAGGGGCACACTGAAGCTTTCTTT. The full variable domain, rest sourced from reference TRBV30 and TRBJ1-1, is SQTIHQWPATLVQPVGSPLSLECTVEGTSNPNLYWYRQAAGRGLQLLFYSVGIGQISSEVPQNLSASRPQDRQFILSSKKLLLSDSGFYLCAWSSQQGHTEAFFGQGTRLTVV.

This chain links TRBV11-2 with TRBJ2-7; TRBD1 matches at 8 bases. The CDR3 covers 14 residues. J was trimmed by 3 bases and V by 5 bases; bases with no gene match: 6. CDR1 is SGHAT and CDR2 is FQNNGV in the germline V gene. The DNA of the CDR3 is TGTGCCAGCAGCCCAGGACAGGGATACTACGAGCAGTACTTC. It yields the protein CASSPGQGYYEQYF.

This clone is a singleton in its sample. V gene TRBV5-1 combines with J gene TRBJ2-1; 7 bases agree with TRBD2. CDR1 and CDR2 from the germline V gene are SGHRS and YFSETQ. The CDR3 is 15 residues long. Germline trimming cut 3 bases from V and 8 bases from J; bases unmatched to any gene: 11. Here the CDR3 DNA reads TGCGCCAGCAGCTGGTCGGGGGGAAAGGGAGATGAGCAGTTCTTC. This gives the protein CASSWSGGKGDEQFF. The complete variable domain, with remaining parts taken from reference TRBV5-1 and TRBJ2-1, reads KAGVTQTPRYLIKTRGQQVTLSCSPISGHRSVSWYQQTPGQGLQFLFEYFSETQRNKGNFPGRFSGRQFSNSRSEMNVSTLELGDSALYLCASSWSGGKGDEQFFGPGTRLTVL.

The chain carries TRBV29-1 and TRBJ1-1; D is uncertain. V shed 7 bases and J shed 7 bases, with 10 bases lying between them. The V gene's germline CDR1 is SQVTM and CDR2 ANQGSEA. This CDR3 contains 10 residues. CDR3 region: CSAFRGEAFF. The CDR3 DNA sequence: TGCAGCGCCTTCCGAGGTGAAGCTTTCTTT.

This CDR3 is CASSLPETDMNTEAFF. In DNA, the CDR3 is TGTGCCAGCAGCTTGCCGGAGACGGACATGAACACTGAAGCTTTCTTT. The chain is built from TRBV5-8 and TRBJ1-1, with D possibly matching TRBD1 (5 bases). From germline, CDR1 is SGHTS and CDR2 YDEGEE. The germline V and J ends were trimmed by 1 base and 0 bases, with 13 bases remaining between them. This CDR3 has 16 residues.

The J gene is TRBJ2-2, the V gene TRBV30; no firm D call. Germline V gives CDR1 GTSNPN, CDR2 SVGIG (reference sequence). V dropped 4 bases and J dropped 5 bases, with 11 bases sitting between them. This CDR3 contains 13 residues. CDR3 residues: CAWKSTGTGELFF. In DNA, the CDR3 is TGTGCCTGGAAAAGCACGGGTACCGGGGAGCTGTTTTTT.

The V and J genes are TRBV7-2 and TRBJ1-5; TRBD1 is a possible D gene (5 bases). Germline CDR1 SGHTA, CDR2 FQGNSA. The CDR3 extends over 15 amino acids. V was trimmed by 5 bases and J by 6 bases, leaving 17 bases between them. CDR3 bases: TGTGCCAGCAGCCCCCAGGCAGGGAGGACTCAGCCCCAGCATTTT. Its protein is CASSPQAGRTQPQHF. The whole variable domain, remainder taken from reference TRBV7-2 and TRBJ1-5, is GAGVSQSPSNKVTEKGKDVELRCDPISGHTALYWYRQSLGQGLEFLIYFQGNSAPDKSGLPSDRFSAERTGGSVSTLTIQRTQQEDSAVYLCASSPQAGRTQPQHFGDGTRLSIL.

This chain uses TRBV7-9 with TRBJ1-1; 8 bases are a match to TRBD1. Germline V CDR1 and CDR2: SEHNR, FQNEAQ (reference sequence). The CDR3 runs to 16 residues. V shed 2 bases and J 1 base; nucleotides not matched to a gene: 6. The chain's CDR3 is CASSLTHGTGNTEAFF. The CDR3 DNA is TGTGCCAGCAGCTTAACCCACGGGACAGGGAACACTGAAGCTTTCTTT. The full variable domain, its missing parts supplied by reference TRBV7-9 and TRBJ1-1, is DTGVSQNPRHKITKRGQNVTFRCDPISEHNRLYWYRQTLGQGPEFLTYFQNEAQLEKSRLLSDRFSAERPKGSFSTLEIQRTEQGDSAMYLCASSLTHGTGNTEAFFGQGTRLTVV.

The rearrangement links TRBV5-4 to TRBJ2-6; TRBD1 is a possible D gene (6 bases). In germline, CDR1 is SGHNT, CDR2 YYREEE (reference sequence). The CDR3 is made up of 15 amino acids. Trimming pared 4 bases from V and 2 bases from J, leaving 10 bases between. This chain's CDR3 is CASSVQGTGANVLTF. In nucleotides, the CDR3 is TGTGCCAGCAGCGTACAGGGAACTGGGGCCAACGTCCTGACTTTC. The variable domain in full, with the rest retrieved from reference TRBV5-4 and TRBJ2-6, is ETGVTQSPTHLIKTRGQQVTLRCSSQSGHNTVSWYQQALGQGPQFIFQYYREEENGRGNFPPRFSGLQFPNYSSELNVNALELDDSALYLCASSVQGTGANVLTFGAGSRLTVL.

The V call is TRBV18, the J call TRBJ1-1; D unresolved. V was trimmed by 4 bases and J by 3 bases, leaving 9 bases between them. Per the germline V gene, CDR1 is KGHSH and CDR2 is LQKENI. This CDR3 has 13 residues. In DNA form, the CDR3 reads TGTGCCAGCTCACTCTCTCCGGACACTGAAGCTTTCTTT. It yields the protein CASSLSPDTEAFF.

V and J are TRBV5-1 and TRBJ2-7; a weak D match, TRBD1 (6 bases). The CDR3 runs to 16 residues. V was cut by 0 bases and J by 3 bases, with 16 bases left in between. CDR1 is SGHRS and CDR2 is YFSETQ in the germline V gene. The CDR3 region is CASSLVAGERGYEQYF. CDR3 DNA sequence: TGCGCCAGCAGCTTGGTCGCAGGGGAAAGAGGCTACGAGCAGTACTTC.

The chain uses TRBV2 and TRBJ2-3, with 12 bases matching TRBD2. Trimming removed 8 bases from V and 2 bases from J; junction bases left unmatched: 8. Per the germline V gene, CDR1 is SNHLY and CDR2 is FYNNEI. The CDR3 is made up of 16 amino acids. CDR3 nucleotide sequence: TGTGCCAGCGGAACTGGACTAGCGGGATCCACAGATACGCAGTATTTT. Amino acid sequence: CASGTGLAGSTDTQYF.

This chain uses TRBV11-2 with TRBJ1-6; D is uncertain. Deletions cut 2 bases from V and 6 bases from J, with 11 bases between. The CDR3 is made up of 15 amino acids. The germline gives CDR1 SGHAT, CDR2 FQNNGV. CDR3 nucleotide sequence: TGTGCCAGCAGCTTACCAGCGAACCGTAATTCACCCCTCCACTTT. This codes for CASSLPANRNSPLHF.

The rearrangement uses TRBV28 and TRBJ2-5; no reliable D call. In germline, CDR1 is MDHEN, CDR2 SYDVKM. This CDR3 has 15 residues. Trimming took 6 bases from V and 2 from J, leaving 16 bases between them. CDR3 sequence reads: CASSPGLVRQETQYF. The CDR3 coding sequence is TGTGCCAGCAGCCCCGGGTTGGTGCGTCAAGAGACCCAGTACTTC. Supplemented by reference TRBV28 and TRBJ2-5, the full variable domain reads DVKVTQSSRYLVKRTGEKVFLECVQDMDHENMFWYRQDPGLGLRLIYFSYDVKMKEKGDIPEGYSVSREKKERFSLILESASTNQTSMYLCASSPGLVRQETQYFGPGTRLLVL.

The rearrangement links TRBV29-1 to TRBJ1-1; maybe TRBD1 (5 bases). The CDR3 extends over 12 amino acids. V dropped 4 bases and J dropped 4 bases, with 10 bases sitting between them. Germline loops: CDR1 SQVTM, CDR2 ANQGSEA. The DNA for the CDR3 is TGCAGCGTTGGACTGGGGGGCACTGAAGCTTTCTTT. It encodes CSVGLGGTEAFF.

The chain recombines TRBV3-1 (or the pseudogene TRBV3-2) with TRBJ2-3; 9 nucleotides line up with TRBD2. J gave up 1 base and V 4 bases, and 3 bases lay outside the gene matches. The germline V gene has CDR1 LGHDT and CDR2 YNNKEL (reference sequence). CDR3 length: 15 residues. The DNA for the CDR3 is TGTGCCAGCAGCCGTAGCGGGAGTGGCACAGATACGCAGTATTTT. The encoded protein is CASSRSGSGTDTQYF.

This clone appeared a few times. The chain employs TRBV28 and TRBJ2-1; the match to TRBD1 covers 8 bases. CDR3 length: 14 amino acids. The germline CDR1 and CDR2 sequences are MDHEN and SYDVKM. V lost 6 bases and J lost 2; bases outside the gene matches: 3. The CDR3 protein is CASRVQGAYNEQFF. CDR3 coding DNA: TGTGCCAGCAGGGTACAGGGGGCCTACAATGAGCAGTTCTTC.

This clone has just a few counts. The rearrangement joins TRBV21-1 to TRBJ2-7; TRBD1, the table's D call, lacks a check against the DNA. TRBV21-1 is annotated as a pseudogene. The CDR3 is made up of 17 amino acids. The DNA of the CDR3 is TGTGCCAGCAGCAATCCAGAACAGGGGCTCAGATCCTACGAGCAGTACTTC. Its protein product is CASSNPEQGLRSYEQYF.